Presented here are 13 T cell receptor beta chains from one specimen sequenced in a study of CD8+ T cells in alopecia areata. Sequencing templates came from extracted RNA that was reverse transcribed into cDNA. Libraries were prepared by immunoSEQ multiplex PCR; TCRdb keeps only in-frame clonotypes and omits some of them. This table holds over 100,000 clones, 53% found once. As for treatment: oral pan-JAK inhibitor, 5-10 mg twice daily. The material sequenced was CD4+ T cells sorted from blood, taken at week 4, from a patient treated with tofacitinib. These receptors were collected from a human donor with alopecia areata.

V usage is TRBV6-5 and J usage is TRBJ2-1; D call uncertain. The CDR3 covers 13 residues. V lost 4 bases and J lost 1, with 5 bases in between. Germline V gene data show CDR1 as MNHEY and CDR2 as SVGAGI. CDR3 nucleotides: TGTGCCAGCAGTTCCTATTCCTACAATGAGCAGTTCTTC. It encodes CASSSYSYNEQFF.

This clone was detected a few times. This rearrangement joins TRBV27 to TRBJ2-7, with TRBD1 matching 8 bases. CDR1 MNHEY and CDR2 SMNVEV come from the germline V gene (reference sequence). The CDR3 is made up of 15 amino acids. J was trimmed by 7 bases and V by 0 bases; bases with no gene match: 8. The CDR3: CASSLSRQGLGEQYF. Written as DNA, the CDR3 is TGTGCCAGCAGTTTATCGCGACAGGGGTTAGGGGAGCAGTACTTC.

This clone was seen a single time. The V gene is TRBV30, the J gene TRBJ1-1; unclear D gene. Germline CDR1 GTSNPN, CDR2 SVGIG (reference sequence). The CDR3 has 15 residues. Between the trimmed V and J ends, which lost 8 bases and 0 bases, there was a span of 19 bases. The chain's CDR3 is CAVEEGLWVNTEAFF. In DNA, the CDR3 is TGTGCCGTGGAGGAAGGCTTATGGGTGAACACTGAAGCTTTCTTT.

This sequence joins TRBV7-9 and TRBJ1-2; TRBD1 matches 7 bases. Looked up from germline, CDR1 is SEHNR and CDR2 is FQNEAQ (reference sequence). Trimming took 7 bases from V and 0 from J; bases not matched to a gene: 5. The CDR3 is made up of 14 amino acids. DNA of the CDR3: TGTGCCAGCACCCCGACAGGGACTAACTATGGCTACACCTTC. The encoded protein is CASTPTGTNYGYTF. The full variable domain, its missing parts supplied by reference TRBV7-9 and TRBJ1-2, is DTGVSQNPRHKITKRGQNVTFRCDPISEHNRLYWYRQTLGQGPEFLTYFQNEAQLEKSRLLSDRFSAERPKGSFSTLEIQRTEQGDSAMYLCASTPTGTNYGYTFGSGTRLTVV.

This clone has just a few counts. The genes are TRBV11-2 and TRBJ2-7; 11 nucleotides line up with TRBD2. The CDR3 has 15 residues. Germline CDR1 SGHAT, CDR2 FQNNGV. V lost 5 bases, J lost 2 bases, and 5 bases stayed unmatched. The CDR3 region is CASSTRLAGTYEQYF. CDR3 nucleotide sequence: TGTGCCAGCAGCACGCGACTAGCGGGAACCTACGAGCAGTACTTC. The full variable domain, with the rest looked up from reference TRBV11-2 and TRBJ2-7, is EAGVAQSPRYKIIEKRQSVAFWCNPISGHATLYWYQQILGQGPKLLIQFQNNGVVDDSQLPKDRFSAERLKGVDSTLKIQPAKLEDSAVYLCASSTRLAGTYEQYFGPGTRLTVT.

This clone was observed a single time. The CDR3 spells CASSFRRSSYEQYF. CDR3 sequence (DNA): TGTGCCAGCAGTTTCAGACGGAGCTCCTACGAGCAGTACTTC. The gene calls are TRBV6-5 and TRBJ2-7, with D uncertain. Trimming cost V 4 bases and J 0 bases, with 10 bases left between them. The CDR3 covers 14 residues. The germline V gene encodes CDR1 MNHEY and CDR2 SVGAGI.

This chain connects TRBV27 to TRBJ2-7; the D is unclear. The CDR3 spans 11 residues. The V end was cut by 4 bases, the J end by 4 bases, with 5 bases between. Germline CDR1 reads MNHEY; CDR2 reads SMNVEV (reference sequence). The CDR3 sequence: CASSYRYEQYF. The CDR3 DNA is TGTGCCAGCAGTTACCGGTACGAGCAGTACTTC.

The chain couples TRBV5-1 to TRBJ1-5; the D is unclear. The CDR3 runs 13 residues. Trimming stripped 0 bases from V and 5 bases from J, with 6 bases between. Germline V lookup: CDR1 SGHRS, CDR2 YFSETQ. CDR3 region: CASSLGFDQPQHF. CDR3 bases: TGCGCCAGCAGCTTGGGGTTCGATCAGCCCCAGCATTTT.

This clone has only a few counts. The chain combines TRBV6-5 with TRBJ1-1; D is uncertain. Germline assignment: CDR1 MNHEY and CDR2 SVGAGI. Trimming removed 2 bases at V and 4 bases at J, with 11 bases between. This CDR3 spans 14 amino acids. As DNA, the CDR3 is TGTGCCAGCAGTTACGAAGGCGGTGGCACTGAAGCTTTCTTT. Translation: CASSYEGGGTEAFF.

The chain couples TRBV14 to TRBJ1-2, with D hard to call. CDR1 is SGHDN, CDR2 FVKESK, per germline. Trimming removed 4 bases from V and 4 bases from J, with 7 bases in between. This CDR3 is built from 12 residues. The CDR3 region is CASSRAGYGYTF. In nucleotides, the CDR3 is TGTGCCAGCAGCCGGGCAGGCTATGGCTACACCTTC.

The rearrangement joins TRBV6-6 to TRBJ2-7; 8 nucleotides match TRBD1. Germline V gives CDR1 MNHNY, CDR2 SVGAGI (reference sequence). V was pared by 5 bases and J by 3 bases, with 12 bases of the junction left unmatched. The CDR3 length is 16 residues. CDR3 nucleotides: TGTGCCAGCAGTAGCCAAGGGGGACAGGTTGGCTACGAGCAGTACTTC. This encodes CASSSQGGQVGYEQYF.

In its sample, this clone was seen a few times. This chain connects TRBV4-1 to TRBJ2-7, with 11 bases lining up with TRBD2. V lost 3 bases, J lost 4 bases, and 8 bases stayed unmatched. The CDR3 is made up of 16 amino acids. In germline, CDR1 is MGHRA, CDR2 YSYEKL. Here the CDR3 reads CASSQVLAGVGYEQYF. The CDR3 coding sequence is TGCGCCAGCAGCCAGGTACTAGCGGGAGTAGGTTACGAGCAGTACTTC.

The chain joins TRBV30 to TRBJ1-1; perhaps TRBD1 as D (5 bases). V was clipped by 4 bases and J by 10 bases, with 10 bases between them. The CDR3 consists of 10 residues. CDR1 is GTSNPN and CDR2 is SVGIG in the germline V gene (reference sequence). The CDR3 DNA reads TGTGCCTGGACAAGGGGAGGAGCTTTCTTT. Translated: CAWTRGGAFF.